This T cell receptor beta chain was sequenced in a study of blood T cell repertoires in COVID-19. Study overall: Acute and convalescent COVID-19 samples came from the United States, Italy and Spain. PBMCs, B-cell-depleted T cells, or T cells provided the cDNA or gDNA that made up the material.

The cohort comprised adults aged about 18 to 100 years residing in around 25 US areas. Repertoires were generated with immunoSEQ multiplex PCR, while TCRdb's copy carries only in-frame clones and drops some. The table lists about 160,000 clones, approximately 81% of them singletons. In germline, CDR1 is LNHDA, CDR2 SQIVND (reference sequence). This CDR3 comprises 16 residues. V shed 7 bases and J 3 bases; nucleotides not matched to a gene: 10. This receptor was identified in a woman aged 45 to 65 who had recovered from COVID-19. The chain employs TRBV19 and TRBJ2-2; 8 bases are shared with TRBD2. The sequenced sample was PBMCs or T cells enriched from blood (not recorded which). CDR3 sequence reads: CASMELGGAHTGELFF. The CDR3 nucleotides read TGTGCCAGTATGGAACTCGGGGGGGCGCACACCGGGGAGCTGTTTTTT.